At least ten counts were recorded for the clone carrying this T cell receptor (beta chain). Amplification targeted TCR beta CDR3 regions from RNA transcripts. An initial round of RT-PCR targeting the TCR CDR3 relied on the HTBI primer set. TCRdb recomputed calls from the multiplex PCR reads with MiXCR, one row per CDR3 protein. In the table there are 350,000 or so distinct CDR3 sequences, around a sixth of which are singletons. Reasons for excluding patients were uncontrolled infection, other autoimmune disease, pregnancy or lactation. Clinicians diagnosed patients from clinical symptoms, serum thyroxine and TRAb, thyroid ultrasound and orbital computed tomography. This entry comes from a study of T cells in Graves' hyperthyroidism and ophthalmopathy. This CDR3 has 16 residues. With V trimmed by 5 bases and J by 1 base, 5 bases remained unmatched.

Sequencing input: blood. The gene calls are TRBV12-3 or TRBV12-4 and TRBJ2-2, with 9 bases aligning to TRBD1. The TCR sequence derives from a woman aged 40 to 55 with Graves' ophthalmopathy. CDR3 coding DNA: TGTGCCAGCAGTCGCAGGACAGGGGAGAACACCGGGGAGCTGTTTTTT. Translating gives CASSRRTGENTGELFF.